This T cell receptor (beta chain) is from a study of OX40 agonist ivuxolimab in advanced cancers. Overall study context: Partial responses were achieved by three patients, one with hepatocellular carcinoma and two with cutaneous melanoma.

With respect to this clone: Its cognate antigen is unknown.

This CDR3 region has 13 residues. Trimming left V 6 bases short and J 3 bases short, with 10 bases between. Per the germline V gene, CDR1 is MNHEY and CDR2 is SVGAGI. Libraries were prepared by immunoSEQ multiplex PCR; TCRdb keeps only in-frame clonotypes and omits some of them. The table has about 78,000 clones, about nine tenths seen once. Overall study findings and caveats: People who partly responded at 0.1-3.0 mg/kg had some of the least clonal expansion seen. Relative to CD4+, CD8+ T cells held more expanded clones on average. There was clonal expansion of CD4+ and CD8+ blood T cells by week 6 at 0.1 to 3.0 mg/kg.

The sequencing here drew on CD4+ or CD8+ T cells sorted from blood, taken in a trial of the OX40 agonist ivuxolimab. The rearrangement links TRBV6-5 to TRBJ2-3, with D tentatively TRBD2 (5 bases). The source of this sequence is an adult with an advanced solid tumor such as melanoma, head and neck, liver or kidney cancer. CDR3 sequence: CASRTLATDTQYF. For the CDR3, the DNA is TGTGCCAGCAGGACCCTAGCAACAGATACGCAGTATTTT.